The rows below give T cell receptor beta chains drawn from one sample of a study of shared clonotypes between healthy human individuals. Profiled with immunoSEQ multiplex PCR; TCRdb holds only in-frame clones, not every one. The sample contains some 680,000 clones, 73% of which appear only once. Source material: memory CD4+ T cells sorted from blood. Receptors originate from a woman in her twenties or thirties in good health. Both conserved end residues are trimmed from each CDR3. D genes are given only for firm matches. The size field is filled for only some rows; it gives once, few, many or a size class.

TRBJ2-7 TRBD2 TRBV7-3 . ASSPGLAGVYEQY
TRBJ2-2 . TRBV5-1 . ASSLGTTNTGELF
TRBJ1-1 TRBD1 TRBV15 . ATSREPTGRTEAF
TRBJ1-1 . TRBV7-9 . ASVLQAANTEAF
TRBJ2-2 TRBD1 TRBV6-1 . ASSDRGWTGELF
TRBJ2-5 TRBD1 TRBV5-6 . ASSLSGGRKTQY
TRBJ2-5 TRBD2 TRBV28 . ASSAGLAPQETQY
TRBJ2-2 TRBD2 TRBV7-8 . ASSLVAREGGELF
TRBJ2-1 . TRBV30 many AWSVGPVQF
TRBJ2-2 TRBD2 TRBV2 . ASKEREGAGELF
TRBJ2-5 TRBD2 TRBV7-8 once ASSIRTSGRAGIETQY
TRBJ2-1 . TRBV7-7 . ASSLGREYNEQF
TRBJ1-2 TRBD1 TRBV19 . ASSTPGTGINYGYT
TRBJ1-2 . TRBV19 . ASRSGPRNNYGYT